Below, 14 T cell receptor beta chains from the same sample are listed, as sequenced in a study of CD8+ T cells in alopecia areata. Treatment given: oral pan-JAK inhibitor, 5-10 mg twice daily. Following RNA extraction, reverse transcription yielded cDNA that acted as the sequencing template. Clones were read by immunoSEQ multiplex PCR, and TCRdb kept only the in-frame ones, dropping some. The repertoire holds 200,000 to 250,000 clones, with under 75% as singletons. Source: CD4+ T cells sorted from blood, taken at week 4, from a patient treated with tofacitinib. The receptor set was obtained from a human donor with alopecia areata.

The chain couples TRBV9 to TRBJ2-3; 7 bases line up with TRBD2. The CDR3 is made up of 17 amino acids. Trimming at V came to 0 bases and at J to 5 bases, leaving 12 bases not matched to a gene. Germline CDR1 is SGDLS and CDR2 is YYNGEE. CDR3 in amino acids: CASSVESSGRPGDTQYF. The CDR3 DNA follows: TGTGCCAGCAGCGTAGAGAGTAGCGGGCGCCCCGGAGATACGCAGTATTTT. The complete variable domain, with remaining parts taken from reference TRBV9 and TRBJ2-3, reads DSGVTQTPKHLITATGQRVTLRCSPRSGDLSVYWYQQSLDQGLQFLIQYYNGEERAKGNILERFSAQQFPDLHSELNLSSLELGDSALYFCASSVESSGRPGDTQYFGPGTRLTVL.

This clone was detected only a few times. This sequence joins TRBV6-1 and TRBJ2-1; D call uncertain. The CDR3 contains 12 residues. Deletions cut 3 bases from V and 10 bases from J, with 10 bases between. The germline V gene has CDR1 MNHNS and CDR2 SASEGT. CDR3 coding DNA: TGTGCCAGCAGTGACACAGTCAACGAGCAGTTCTTC. Protein sequence: CASSDTVNEQFF.

The chain is built from TRBV2 and TRBJ1-2; the match to TRBD1 covers 7 bases. V lost 5 bases and J lost 3; bases outside the gene matches: 9. The CDR3 contains 15 residues. CDR1 and CDR2 from the germline V gene are SNHLY and FYNNEI. CDR3 amino acids: CASSPQDRAYYGYTF. The CDR3 nucleotides read TGTGCCAGCAGTCCCCAAGACAGGGCCTACTATGGCTACACCTTC.

This clone showed up just once. The chain employs TRBV29-1 and TRBJ2-6; 8 positions match TRBD1. Per the germline V gene, CDR1 is SQVTM and CDR2 is ANQGSEA. This CDR3 region has 15 residues. The junction had 5 bases not matched to a gene; V was cut back by 6 bases and J by 1 base. CDR3 sequence reads: CSVGTGVSGANVLTF. As DNA, the CDR3 is TGCAGCGTCGGGACAGGCGTTTCTGGGGCCAACGTCCTGACTTTC.

The rearrangement uses TRBV30 and TRBJ1-1; D uncertain. V lost 3 bases and J 0 bases, leaving 14 bases between the germline ends. The CDR3 sequence is 15 residues long. Per germline, CDR1 GTSNPN and CDR2 SVGIG (reference sequence). CDR3: CAWRRGGKMNTEAFF. The CDR3 bases are TGTGCCTGGAGGCGTGGAGGGAAAATGAACACTGAAGCTTTCTTT.

The rearrangement uses TRBV9 and TRBJ2-2; the D gene is possibly TRBD1 (6 bases). The CDR3 spans 14 residues. Trimming removed 5 bases from V and 4 bases from J, with 12 bases in between. Germline CDR1 and CDR2: SGDLS and YYNGEE. The DNA of the CDR3 is TGTGCCAGCAGGGGCCAGGGGAGCACCGGGGAGCTGTTTTTT. Protein product: CASRGQGSTGELFF.

This sequence joins TRBV9 and TRBJ1-2, with D possibly being TRBD1 (5 bases). V was shortened by 3 bases and J by 8 bases, with 20 bases between the two germline ends. The CDR3 has 15 residues. CDR1 is SGDLS, CDR2 YYNGEE, per germline. The CDR3 nucleotides read TGTGCCAGCAGCGCCCCAAGGGGTTTGGGTTGGGGCTACACCTTC. It translates to CASSAPRGLGWGYTF.

This clone was seen just once. The V and J genes are TRBV29-1 and TRBJ2-2; perhaps TRBD2 as D (5 bases). Germline V lookup: CDR1 SQVTM, CDR2 ANQGSEA. The V end was cut by 6 bases, the J end by 3 bases, with 8 bases between. This CDR3 has 12 residues. The CDR3 region is CSVQRDTGELFF. In DNA, the CDR3 is TGCAGCGTCCAGAGGGACACCGGGGAGCTGTTTTTT.

The chain is built from TRBV5-1 and TRBJ2-5; maybe TRBD1 (6 bases). This CDR3 has 13 amino acids. V lost 4 bases and J lost 0, with 7 bases in between. Germline CDR1 and CDR2: SGHRS and YFSETQ. CDR3: CASSGDNQETQYF. CDR3 in DNA: TGCGCCAGCAGCGGGGACAACCAAGAGACCCAGTACTTC.

This clone was observed a handful of times. V gene TRBV7-9 combines with J gene TRBJ2-3, with 9 bases aligning to TRBD2. The germline V gene has CDR1 SEHNR and CDR2 FQNEAQ (reference sequence). J lost 1 base, V lost 2 bases, and 4 bases had no gene match. CDR3 length: 16 residues. CDR3 coding DNA: TGTGCCAGCAGCTTATGGGCTAGCGGGGGCACAGATACGCAGTATTTT. Residues: CASSLWASGGTDTQYF. The entire variable domain, with the rest obtained from reference TRBV7-9 and TRBJ2-3, is as follows: DTGVSQNPRHKITKRGQNVTFRCDPISEHNRLYWYRQTLGQGPEFLTYFQNEAQLEKSRLLSDRFSAERPKGSFSTLEIQRTEQGDSAMYLCASSLWASGGTDTQYFGPGTRLTVL.

The chain employs TRBV30 and TRBJ2-7, with unresolved D. The germline V and J ends were trimmed by 4 bases and 3 bases, with 13 bases remaining between them. This CDR3 spans 13 amino acids. Germline-derived CDR1 and CDR2 are GTSNPN and SVGIG (reference sequence). The CDR3 DNA follows: TGTGCCTGGAATGAACAGCCTAACTACGAGCAGTACTTC. Translation gives CAWNEQPNYEQYF.

The rearrangement links TRBV11-2 to TRBJ1-5; a possible D gene is TRBD1 (5 bases). CDR3 length: 15 residues. CDR1 SGHAT and CDR2 FQNNGV come from the germline V gene. V was pared by 3 bases and J by 0 bases, with 9 bases between. CDR3 residues: CASSLGLNSNQPQHF. The DNA of the CDR3 is TGTGCCAGCAGCTTGGGACTCAATAGCAATCAGCCCCAGCATTTT.

The CDR3 nucleotides read TGTGCCAGCGTCGTGGCTAACTATGGCTACACCTTC. Its protein is CASVVANYGYTF. This sequence joins TRBV2 and TRBJ1-2; D remains ambiguous. The germline gives CDR1 SNHLY, CDR2 FYNNEI. CDR3 size: 12 residues. V gave up 8 bases and J gave up 0 bases, with 7 bases separating them.

The V gene is TRBV29-1, the J gene TRBJ1-2; 9 positions agree with TRBD1. The J segment lost 8 bases and the V segment lost 7 bases, leaving 8 bases of the junction unmatched. CDR3 length: 12 residues. CDR1 is SQVTM and CDR2 is ANQGSEA in the germline V gene. Written as DNA, the CDR3 is TGCAGCGGTACGGACAGGGGCCGAGGCTACACCTTC. Encoded protein: CSGTDRGRGYTF. Full variable domain (rest looked up from reference TRBV29-1 and TRBJ1-2): SAVISQKPSRDICQRGTSLTIQCQVDSQVTMMFWYRQQPGQSLTLIATANQGSEATYESGFVIDKFPISRPNLTFSTLTVSNMSPEDSSIYLCSGTDRGRGYTFGSGTRLTVV.